Detailed here is one T cell receptor (beta chain). The target antigen is unknown. The sample comes from a study of T cells expressing NK-cell markers. About the research overall: It was from sorted CD3+CD56+NKG2C+, CD3+CD56+NKG2C- and CD3+CD56-NKG2C+ T cells that TCR beta repertoires came. Eight donors were sequenced, of whom seven were HCMV-seropositive, while the remaining one was HCMV-seronegative. Overall study findings and caveats: In a group of roughly 6 donors, dominant NKG2C+ clonotypes represented roughly 1.0-7.5% of CD8+ T cells.

cDNA encoding TCR beta was synthesized via 5'RACE template switching incorporating UMIs. TCRdb reprocessed the 5' RACE reads; each CDR3 protein has one entry and no DNA is given. This listing includes 150,000 to 170,000 distinct CDR3 sequences. The CDR3 has 16 amino acids. The germline gives CDR1 MGHRA, CDR2 YSYEKL. Sequenced sample: blood T cells: a sorted CD56 or NKG2C T cell subset, CD4+ or CD8+ T cells, or bulk PBMC T cells (not recorded which). This clonotype was sampled from a woman between 45 and 60 years old in good health. This chain joins TRBV4-1 and TRBJ2-1. CDR3 loop: CASSQDKLASYNEQFF.